This T cell receptor beta chain appears in the sequencing data of a study of T cells after yellow fever vaccination. Findings and limits, study-wide: Contaminating bulk clonotypes could be abundant in FACS-sorted repertoires.

This CDR3 has 13 residues. The V gene end was trimmed by 9 bases and the J gene end by 4 bases; junction bases not matched to a gene: 3. Per germline, CDR1 SNHLY and CDR2 FYNNEI. The authors made TCR cDNA by 5'RACE template switching, adding a universal primer site and UMIs. Each CDR3 protein gets one entry after TCRdb re-called the 5' RACE reads with MiXCR. The sample yields some 320,000 distinct CDR3 sequences, 8.5% to 9% seen once. As concerns this clonotype: Its antigen remains unknown.

The input for sequencing was PBMCs, taken on the day of the first yellow fever vaccination. The chain uses TRBV2 and TRBJ2-2; TRBD2 aligns across 9 bases. The sequence was obtained from a man younger than 35 who received the YFV17D yellow fever vaccine. The CDR3 DNA follows: TGTGCCAGAGCGGGGGGATCCACCGGGGAGCTGTTTTTT. It is translated as CARAGGSTGELFF.